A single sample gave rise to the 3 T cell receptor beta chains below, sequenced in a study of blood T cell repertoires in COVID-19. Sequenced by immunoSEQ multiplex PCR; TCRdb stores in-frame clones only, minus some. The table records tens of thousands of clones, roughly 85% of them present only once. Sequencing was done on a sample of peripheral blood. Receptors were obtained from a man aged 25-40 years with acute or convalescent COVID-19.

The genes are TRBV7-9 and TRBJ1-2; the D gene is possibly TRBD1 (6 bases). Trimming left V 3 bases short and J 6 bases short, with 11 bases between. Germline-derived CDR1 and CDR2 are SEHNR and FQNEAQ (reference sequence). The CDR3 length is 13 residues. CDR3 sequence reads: CASSLVQGHGYTF. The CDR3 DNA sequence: TGTGCCAGCAGCTTGGTTCAGGGGCATGGCTACACCTTC.

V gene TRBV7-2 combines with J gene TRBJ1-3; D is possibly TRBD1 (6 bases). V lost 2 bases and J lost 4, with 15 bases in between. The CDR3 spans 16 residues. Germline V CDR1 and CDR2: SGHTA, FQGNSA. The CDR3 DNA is TGTGCCAGCAGCTTACAATTCGGCAGGGGAGGAAACACCATATATTTT. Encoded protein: CASSLQFGRGGNTIYF.

CDR3 bases: TGTGCCAGCAGCTTGGCGGCGGGGTACAATGAGCAGTTCTTC. This encodes CASSLAAGYNEQFF. The V and J genes are TRBV11-2 and TRBJ2-1; the D gene is possibly TRBD2 (6 bases). Germline V gene sequence: CDR1 SGHAT, CDR2 FQNNGV. The CDR3 contains 14 residues. The germline V and J ends were trimmed by 3 bases and 4 bases, with 10 bases remaining between them.